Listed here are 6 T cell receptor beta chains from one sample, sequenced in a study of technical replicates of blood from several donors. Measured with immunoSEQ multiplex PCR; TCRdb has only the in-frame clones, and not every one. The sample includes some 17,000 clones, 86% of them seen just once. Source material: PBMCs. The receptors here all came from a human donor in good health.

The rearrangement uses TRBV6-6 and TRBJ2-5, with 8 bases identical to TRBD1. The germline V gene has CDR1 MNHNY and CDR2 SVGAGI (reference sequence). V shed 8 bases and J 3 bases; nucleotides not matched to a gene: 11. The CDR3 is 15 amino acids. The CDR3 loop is CASQLNPGQEETQYF. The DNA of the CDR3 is TGTGCCAGCCAACTTAACCCGGGACAGGAAGAGACCCAGTACTTC.

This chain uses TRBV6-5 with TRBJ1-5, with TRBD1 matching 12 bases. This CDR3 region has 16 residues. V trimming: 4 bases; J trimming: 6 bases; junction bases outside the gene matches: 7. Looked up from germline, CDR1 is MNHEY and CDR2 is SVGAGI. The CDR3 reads CASSSHGTGGVQPQHF. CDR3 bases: TGTGCCAGCAGTTCTCATGGGACAGGGGGCGTTCAGCCCCAGCATTTT.

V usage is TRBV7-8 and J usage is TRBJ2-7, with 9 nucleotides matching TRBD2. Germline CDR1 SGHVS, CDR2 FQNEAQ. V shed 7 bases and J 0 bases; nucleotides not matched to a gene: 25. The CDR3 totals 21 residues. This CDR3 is CASTNSGSFTSVGRPSYEQYF. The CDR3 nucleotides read TGTGCCAGCACCAATAGCGGGAGTTTTACGTCGGTGGGTCGGCCCTCCTACGAGCAGTACTTC.

CDR3 sequence reads: CASSSRLANTGELFF. The CDR3 DNA sequence: TGTGCCAGCAGCTCCAGGCTGGCGAACACCGGGGAGCTGTTTTTT. The chain is built from TRBV7-7 and TRBJ2-2; no clear D gene. Germline CDR1 is SSHAT and CDR2 is FNYEAQ (reference sequence). Trimming removed 4 bases at V and 0 bases at J, with 9 bases between. This CDR3 is 15 amino acids long.

CDR3 sequence reads: CASSGGLDEKLFF. The CDR3 DNA reads as TGTGCCAGCAGTGGGGGACTTGACGAAAAACTGTTTTTT. This chain connects TRBV27 to TRBJ1-4, with D perhaps TRBD1 (5 bases). Trimming shortened V by 5 bases and J by 8 bases, and 12 bases separated the two germline ends. There are 13 residues in the CDR3. Germline assignment: CDR1 MNHEY and CDR2 SMNVEV (reference sequence).

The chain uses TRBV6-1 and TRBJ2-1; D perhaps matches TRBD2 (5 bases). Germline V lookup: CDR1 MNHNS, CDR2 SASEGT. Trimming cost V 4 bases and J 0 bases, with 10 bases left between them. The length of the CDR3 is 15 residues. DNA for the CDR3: TGTGCCAGCAGTGGAGTAGCGAGCTCCTACAATGAGCAGTTCTTC. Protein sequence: CASSGVASSYNEQFF.